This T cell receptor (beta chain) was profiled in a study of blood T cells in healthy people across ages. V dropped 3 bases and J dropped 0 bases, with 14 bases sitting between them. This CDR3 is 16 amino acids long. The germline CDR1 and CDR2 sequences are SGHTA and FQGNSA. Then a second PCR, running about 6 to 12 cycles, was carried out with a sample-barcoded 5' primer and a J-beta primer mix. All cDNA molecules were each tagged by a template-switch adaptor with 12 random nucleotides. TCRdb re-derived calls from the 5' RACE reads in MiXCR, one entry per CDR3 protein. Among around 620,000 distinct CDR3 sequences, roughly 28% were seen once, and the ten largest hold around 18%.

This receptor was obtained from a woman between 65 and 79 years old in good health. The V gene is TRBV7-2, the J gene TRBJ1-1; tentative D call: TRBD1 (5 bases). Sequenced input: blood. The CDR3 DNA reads TGTGCCAGCAGCTTTGGGGGTCCCAAGATGAACACTGAAGCTTTCTTT. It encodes CASSFGGPKMNTEAFF.